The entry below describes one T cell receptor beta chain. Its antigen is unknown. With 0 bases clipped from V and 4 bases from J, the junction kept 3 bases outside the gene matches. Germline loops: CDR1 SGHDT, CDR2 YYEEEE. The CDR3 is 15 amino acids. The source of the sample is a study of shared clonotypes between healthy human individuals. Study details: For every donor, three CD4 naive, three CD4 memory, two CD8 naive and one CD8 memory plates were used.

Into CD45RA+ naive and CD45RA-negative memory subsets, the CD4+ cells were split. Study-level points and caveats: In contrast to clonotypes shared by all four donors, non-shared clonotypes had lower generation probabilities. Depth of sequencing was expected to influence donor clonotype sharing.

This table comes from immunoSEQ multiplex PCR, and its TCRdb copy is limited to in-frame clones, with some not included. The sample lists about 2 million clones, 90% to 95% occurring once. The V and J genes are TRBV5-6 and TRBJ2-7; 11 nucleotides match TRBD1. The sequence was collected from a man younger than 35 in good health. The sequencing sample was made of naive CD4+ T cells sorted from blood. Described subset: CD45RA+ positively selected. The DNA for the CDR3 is TGTGCCAGCAGCTTGGGGACAGGGGGCCCGTACGAGCAGTACTTC. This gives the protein CASSLGTGGPYEQYF.